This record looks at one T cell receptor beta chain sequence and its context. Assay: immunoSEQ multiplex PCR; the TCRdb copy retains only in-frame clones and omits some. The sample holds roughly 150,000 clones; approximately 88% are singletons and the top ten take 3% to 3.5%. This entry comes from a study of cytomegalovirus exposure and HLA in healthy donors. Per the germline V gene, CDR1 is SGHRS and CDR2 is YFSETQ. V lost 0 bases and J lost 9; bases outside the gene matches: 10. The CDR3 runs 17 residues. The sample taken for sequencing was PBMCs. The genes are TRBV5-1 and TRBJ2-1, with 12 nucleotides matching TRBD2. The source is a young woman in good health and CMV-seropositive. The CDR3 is CASSLELAGGVVSEQFF. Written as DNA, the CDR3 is TGCGCCAGCAGCTTGGAACTAGCGGGAGGAGTCGTGAGTGAGCAGTTCTTC.